Each of the 14 T cell receptor beta chains below was sequenced from the same sample in a study of T cell responses to AZD1222 COVID-19 vaccine. Produced via immunoSEQ multiplex PCR; TCRdb's table is partial and in-frame only. The top ten clones hold approximately 15% of a sample with around 100,000 clones, 80% to 90% of them seen once. The material sequenced was peripheral blood, taken on day 0 of AZD1222 vaccination. The source is an adult in good health.

Concerning this clone: The limits of the CDR3 on the DNA are not certain, so only TCRdb's listed CDR3 is given. The chain is built from TRBV6-5 and TRBJ2-1; TRBD1, the D gene given by the table, was not confirmed from the DNA. The germline gives CDR1 MNHEY, CDR2 SVGAGI. The CDR3 adds up to 15 amino acids, both ends counted. CDR3 amino acids: CASILGQVGYNEQFF.

The chain recombines TRBV25-1 with TRBJ2-1, with D perhaps matching TRBD1 (6 bases). CDR3 length: 14 amino acids. Trimming stripped 6 bases from V and 4 bases from J, with 13 bases between. Germline V gene sequence: CDR1 MGHDK, CDR2 SYGVNS. Here the CDR3 reads CASSEQGRYNEQFF. The CDR3 DNA follows: TGTGCCAGCAGCGAACAGGGCAGATACAATGAGCAGTTCTTC.

This chain uses TRBV10-2 with TRBJ2-7, with 7 bases aligning to TRBD2. The germline gives CDR1 WSHSY, CDR2 SAAADI. The ends lost 5 bases at V and 4 bases at J; junction bases unmatched: 11. This CDR3 has 15 amino acids. The CDR3 bases are TGCGCCAGCAGTCCCCGGGCGGGGGTGAGGTACGAGCAGTACTTC. Protein product: CASSPRAGVRYEQYF.

This clone was detected many times. This chain links TRBV15 with TRBJ1-1; 8 bases fit TRBD1. The CDR3 is 14 amino acids. V shed 4 bases, J shed 5 bases, and the junction held 6 bases outside the gene matches. Germline CDR1 reads LNHNV; CDR2 reads YYDKDF (reference sequence). The CDR3 DNA follows: TGTGCCACCAGCATCGAACAGGGGGGGACTGAAGCTTTCTTT. Translated: CATSIEQGGTEAFF.

The rearrangement uses TRBV2 and TRBJ1-6; unclear D gene. V lost 4 bases and J 14 bases, leaving 9 bases between the germline ends. Germline V gene data show CDR1 as SNHLY and CDR2 as FYNNEI. There are 11 residues in the CDR3. CDR3 protein: CASSVGRTLHF. Here the CDR3 DNA reads TGTGCCAGCAGTGTGGGTCGCACCCTCCACTTT.

This sequence joins TRBV12-5 and TRBJ2-2; 7 bases are shared with TRBD1. The CDR3 totals 16 residues. J was trimmed by 8 bases and V by 5 bases; bases with no gene match: 14. Per the germline V gene, CDR1 is LGHNT and CDR2 is FRNRAP. The chain's CDR3 is CASGPDRVAYLGELFF. As DNA, the CDR3 is TGTGCTAGTGGTCCCGACAGGGTGGCCTATTTAGGGGAGCTGTTTTTT.

This chain uses TRBV6-5 with TRBJ1-1, with D hard to call. The V and J ends lost 0 bases and 1 base respectively, with 9 bases between them. Germline V gene data show CDR1 as MNHEY and CDR2 as SVGAGI. The CDR3 contains 15 residues. CDR3 protein: CASSYSLGQNTEAFF. DNA for the CDR3: TGTGCCAGCAGTTACTCCCTAGGGCAGAACACTGAAGCTTTCTTT.

The J gene is TRBJ2-6, the V gene TRBV4-3; no clear D gene. Per germline, CDR1 LGHNA and CDR2 YSLEER. Trimming pared 0 bases from V and 3 bases from J, leaving 9 bases between. The CDR3 contains 16 residues. As DNA, the CDR3 is TGCGCCAGCAGCCAAGAACGGTTGAGTGGGGCCAACGTCCTGACTTTC. The encoded protein is CASSQERLSGANVLTF.

The chain combines TRBV19 with TRBJ1-1; possibly TRBD1 for D (5 bases). V was pared by 3 bases and J by 1 base, with 12 bases between. Germline V CDR1 and CDR2: LNHDA, SQIVND (reference sequence). The CDR3 runs to 15 residues. Here the CDR3 reads CASSISGRKNTEAFF. The CDR3 DNA sequence: TGTGCCAGTAGTATCTCAGGGCGGAAGAACACTGAAGCTTTCTTT. Full variable domain (rest looked up from reference TRBV19 and TRBJ1-1): DGGITQSPKYLFRKEGQNVTLSCEQNLNHDAMYWYRQDPGQGLRLIYYSQIVNDFQKGDIAEGYSVSREKKESFPLTVTSAQKNPTAFYLCASSISGRKNTEAFFGQGTRLTVV.

This clone appeared once. The chain joins TRBV7-9 to TRBJ1-6; TRBD1 is a possible D gene (5 bases). CDR3 size: 15 residues. CDR1 is SEHNR, CDR2 FQNEAQ, per germline (reference sequence). V lost 4 bases and J lost 5, with 12 bases in between. The CDR3 DNA reads TGTGCCAGCAGCTCCCAGGGTTTCCATAATTCACCCCTCCACTTT. This gives the protein CASSSQGFHNSPLHF.

The chain couples TRBV7-8 to TRBJ2-7; tentatively, D is TRBD1 (5 bases). The ends were cut back, 1 base at V and 5 bases at J, with 12 bases in the middle. This CDR3 region has 14 residues. Germline V lookup: CDR1 SGHVS, CDR2 FQNEAQ. Here the CDR3 DNA reads TGTGCCAGCAGCTTAGACATAGGGGTGAACGAGCAGTACTTC. Encoded protein: CASSLDIGVNEQYF.

The chain employs TRBV28 and TRBJ1-3; no clear D gene. Germline loops: CDR1 MDHEN, CDR2 SYDVKM. V lost 3 bases and J 0 bases, leaving 9 bases between the germline ends. This CDR3 has 15 residues. DNA of the CDR3: TGTGCCAGCAGTTTTCGACAAAGCTCTGGAAACACCATATATTTT. Residues: CASSFRQSSGNTIYF.

This chain connects TRBV2 to TRBJ1-5; 7 bases align to TRBD1. This CDR3 is 13 amino acids long. V gave up 4 bases and J gave up 7 bases; unmatched junction bases: 4. The germline gives CDR1 SNHLY, CDR2 FYNNEI. The CDR3 DNA sequence: TGTGCCAGCAGTGCGACAGGGCGGCAGCCCCAGCATTTT. Residues: CASSATGRQPQHF.

This chain joins TRBV15 and TRBJ2-7; 8 nucleotides agree with TRBD1. Trimming at V came to 3 bases and at J to 3 bases, leaving 7 bases not matched to a gene. This CDR3 is 15 amino acids long. Germline V lookup: CDR1 LNHNV, CDR2 YYDKDF (reference sequence). CDR3 nucleotides: TGTGCCACCAGCAGGGAGGGACAGGCTGGCTACGAGCAGTACTTC. Protein product: CATSREGQAGYEQYF.